Detailed here is one T cell receptor beta chain. Per the authors' pipeline: Estimation of nucleated cell counts was performed using reference gene primer amplification. Some clones are missing from TCRdb's copy, which holds only in-frame ones; the method was immunoSEQ multiplex PCR. That table is the source of V, J and clone size, and D and trimming were worked out from the DNA. The table records about 220,000 clones, approximately 80% of them present only once. This specimen comes from a study of blood T cell repertoires in COVID-19. Overall study context: Italy, Spain and the United States were the sources of the convalescent and acute COVID-19 samples.

CDR1 and CDR2 from the germline V gene are MDHEN and SYDVKM. The CDR3 totals 14 residues. The J segment lost 5 bases and the V segment lost 9 bases, leaving 12 bases of the junction unmatched. This TCR came from a human donor in a cohort sampled during active COVID-19. The specimen was peripheral blood. This rearrangement joins TRBV28 to TRBJ1-2; TRBD1 aligns across 7 bases. The CDR3 DNA reads TGTGCCAGTGGTCTAGGGGGCGGAAGGTATGGCTACACCTTC. This codes for CASGLGGGRYGYTF.